This T cell receptor (beta chain) was captured in a study of shared T cell receptors in the human thymus. Method: immunoSEQ multiplex PCR; TCRdb's copy keeps in-frame clones and lacks some. The table shows approximately 580,000 clones, with more than 75% occurring only once. Trimming removed 2 bases at V and 4 bases at J, with 19 bases between. CDR1 and CDR2 from the germline V gene are SGHDT and YYEEEE. This CDR3 region has 17 residues. The same sample was also used in a study of human thymus T cells. This second report adds: Donors consisted of healthy Finnish infants (having corrective surgery for congenital heart defects). The source of the thymus tissue was resections taken during corrective heart surgery. Seemingly biased V and J gene usage marked thymic and blood repertoires. In unrelated individuals, thymic repertoires overlapped highly, according to related research.

This chain links TRBV5-6 with TRBJ1-3; the D is unclear. Sequenced sample: thymocytes. This TCR was recovered from a boy less than two years old with a congenital heart defect. CDR3 protein: CASSFFGVSLEGNTIYF. CDR3 DNA sequence: TGTGCCAGCAGCTTTTTCGGGGTCTCTCTGGAAGGAAACACCATATATTTT.